This TCR beta chain originates from a study of shared clonotypes between healthy human individuals. Overall study: Per donor, three plates held CD4 naive cells, three held CD4 memory, two held CD8 naive and one held CD8 memory.

CDR3 size: 17 residues. Germline CDR1 and CDR2: MDHEN and SYDVKM. J lost 0 bases, V lost 3 bases, and 6 bases had no gene match. In the naive CD8 group, cells lacked CD45RO and were positively selected for CCR7, so terminally differentiated effector memory CD45RA+ cells were left out. There were no recent acute infections or vaccinations among the donors, who were healthy HIV-negative adults. Each donor was a Caucasian adult residing in Nashville, Tennessee. TCRdb's copy holds only in-frame clones and misses some; the assay was immunoSEQ multiplex PCR. The profile shows about 2.2 million clones, just over 90% of them singletons.

The genes are TRBV28 and TRBJ2-3; 10 bases fit TRBD2. This clonotype was obtained from a man between 18 and 35 years old in good health. Some clones in this sample may be carry-over from other donors' samples. Sequenced input: naive CD8+ T cells from PBMCs. Here the CDR3 DNA reads TGTGCCAGCAGTTTGTCGACTAGCGGGTCTAGCACAGATACGCAGTATTTT. This codes for CASSLSTSGSSTDTQYF.